Following are 5 T cell receptor beta chains from one sample sequenced in a study of blood T cell repertoires in COVID-19. Assay: immunoSEQ multiplex PCR; the TCRdb copy retains only in-frame clones and omits some. The repertoire consists of about 300,000 clones, with 70% to 90% occurring once and the leading ten covering about 4%. The specimen was PBMCs or T cells enriched from blood (not recorded which). The origin of the receptors is a man aged 25-45 years who had recovered from COVID-19.

Concerning this clone: The same CDR3 is also encoded by other DNA sequences in this sample. The V gene is TRBV6-5, the J gene TRBJ2-1, with TRBD1 matching 9 bases. The CDR3 length is 15 residues. With V trimmed by 2 bases and J by 1 base, 0 bases remained unmatched. The germline V gene encodes CDR1 MNHEY and CDR2 SVGAGI. The CDR3 sequence is CASSYDRGSYNEQFF. For the CDR3, the DNA is TGTGCCAGCAGTTACGACAGGGGGTCCTACAATGAGCAGTTCTTC.

The V and J genes are TRBV7-2 and TRBJ1-2; no clear D gene. The CDR3 contains 16 residues. Trimming removed 1 base at V and 7 bases at J, with 19 bases between. In germline, CDR1 is SGHTA, CDR2 FQGNSA. CDR3 sequence (DNA): TGTGCCAGCAGCTTAGGCGGAGGAGTCATGGGAACTGGCTACACCTTC. It translates to CASSLGGGVMGTGYTF. Complete variable domain (other parts from reference TRBV7-2 and TRBJ1-2): GAGVSQSPSNKVTEKGKDVELRCDPISGHTALYWYRQSLGQGLEFLIYFQGNSAPDKSGLPSDRFSAERTGGSVSTLTIQRTQQEDSAVYLCASSLGGGVMGTGYTFGSGTRLTVV.

The chain recombines TRBV6-1 with TRBJ1-2; D may be TRBD1 (5 bases). Trimming left V 0 bases short and J 8 bases short, with 16 bases between. CDR1 and CDR2 from the germline V gene are MNHNS and SASEGT. This CDR3 is 15 amino acids long. CDR3 sequence (DNA): TGTGCCAGCAGTGAAGCGGGTGAAGTAACAGGAGGCTACACCTTC. It yields the protein CASSEAGEVTGGYTF.

The V and J genes are TRBV3-1 (or the pseudogene TRBV3-2) and TRBJ1-1; tentatively, D is TRBD1 (5 bases). The CDR3 spans 15 residues. V was cut by 2 bases and J by 7 bases, with 17 bases left in between. The germline V gene has CDR1 LGHDT and CDR2 YNNKEL (reference sequence). Here the CDR3 DNA reads TGTGCCAGCAGCCAACTCCACCAGGGCGGAAATGAAGCTTTCTTT. Residues: CASSQLHQGGNEAFF.

The rearrangement links TRBV18 to TRBJ1-4, with 7 bases that match TRBD1. CDR1 is KGHSH, CDR2 LQKENI, per germline. J lost 7 bases, V lost 1 base, and 3 bases had no gene match. The CDR3 runs 14 residues. The CDR3 DNA follows: TGTGCCAGCTCACCACTACAGGGGTCTGAAAAACTGTTTTTT. Amino acids: CASSPLQGSEKLFF.